Each of the 31 T cell receptor beta chains below was sequenced from the same sample in a study of OX40 agonist ivuxolimab in advanced cancers. The data were produced by immunoSEQ multiplex PCR, yet TCRdb's version contains in-frame clones alone and is incomplete. This sample has roughly 14,000 clones, with about 82% found just once. Material: CD4+ or CD8+ T cells sorted from blood, obtained in a trial of the OX40 agonist ivuxolimab. The receptors were gathered from an adult with an advanced solid tumor such as melanoma, head and neck, liver or kidney cancer.

The chain has TRBV4-1 and TRBJ1-5; D gene uncertain. This CDR3 comprises 17 residues. The germline CDR1 and CDR2 sequences are MGHRA and YSYEKL. V was pared by 4 bases and J by 2 bases, with 18 bases between. The CDR3 DNA reads as TGCGCCAGCAGCCCGATGGGAGTCGGGGAAGGCAATCAGCCCCAGCATTTT. It yields the protein CASSPMGVGEGNQPQHF.

This clone was seen just once. The V gene is TRBV20-1, the J gene TRBJ2-1; D possibly corresponds to TRBD2 (5 bases). The CDR3 has 11 residues. V lost 3 bases to trimming and J lost 10 bases, with 10 bases between them. Germline loops: CDR1 DFQATT, CDR2 SNEGSKA (reference sequence). Here the CDR3 reads CSAREDTEQFF. The CDR3 DNA follows: TGCAGTGCTAGGGAGGATACGGAGCAGTTCTTC.

This clone was counted only a few times. V is TRBV5-1 and J is TRBJ2-1, with TRBD2 matching 10 bases. There are 14 residues in the CDR3. V was pared by 3 bases and J by 3 bases, with 0 bases of the junction left unmatched. CDR1 is SGHRS and CDR2 is YFSETQ in the germline V gene. CDR3 DNA: TGCGCCAGCAGCTGGACTAGCGGCTACAATGAGCAGTTCTTC. This gives the protein CASSWTSGYNEQFF.

The J gene is TRBJ1-6, the V gene TRBV6-4; possible D gene TRBD1, 6 bases. The CDR3 spans 14 residues. V lost 2 bases and J 8 bases, leaving 10 bases between the germline ends. Germline assignment: CDR1 MRHNA and CDR2 SNTAGT. CDR3 DNA sequence: TGTGCCAGCAGTGACGGGGACACATATTCACCCCTCCACTTT. It encodes CASSDGDTYSPLHF.

This clone was recorded a few times. The J gene is TRBJ2-6, the V gene TRBV19; 9 bases match TRBD1. Germline CDR1 LNHDA, CDR2 SQIVND (reference sequence). J was trimmed by 0 bases and V by 3 bases; bases with no gene match: 0. This CDR3 has 16 residues. In DNA, the CDR3 is TGTGCCAGTAGTATGACAGGGGGCTCTGGGGCCAACGTCCTGACTTTC. As protein: CASSMTGGSGANVLTF.

The chain employs TRBV6-4 and TRBJ1-1, with TRBD1 matching 9 bases. Germline CDR1 and CDR2: MRHNA and SNTAGT. This CDR3 contains 14 residues. With 4 bases clipped from V and 5 bases from J, the junction kept 5 bases outside the gene matches. The CDR3: CASSATGGVTEAFF. The CDR3 DNA reads as TGTGCCAGCAGTGCGACAGGGGGTGTTACTGAAGCTTTCTTT.

DNA for the CDR3: TGCGCCAGCAGCCAAGAGCCGGGTGACTCCTACAATGAGCAGTTCTTC. Its translation: CASSQEPGDSYNEQFF. This chain uses TRBV4-1 with TRBJ2-1, with D uncertain. The CDR3 sequence is 16 residues long. Germline lookup yields CDR1 MGHRA and CDR2 YSYEKL. V dropped 0 bases and J dropped 0 bases, with 9 bases sitting between them.

In this sample, this clone turned up a few times. The DNA for the CDR3 is TGTGCCAGCAGTTTCCTACCCGGGACAGGGGCCTCCGAGCAGTACTTC. It encodes CASSFLPGTGASEQYF. The rearrangement joins TRBV27 to TRBJ2-7; 10 bases map to TRBD1. The V and J ends lost 3 bases and 6 bases, in that order; junction bases with no gene match: 11. CDR1 is MNHEY, CDR2 SMNVEV, per germline (reference sequence). The CDR3 is 16 residues long.

The chain carries TRBV6-1 and TRBJ2-1, with D maybe TRBD2 (6 bases). V was shortened by 7 bases and J by 5 bases, with 15 bases between the two germline ends. This CDR3 region has 14 residues. The germline V gene has CDR1 MNHNS and CDR2 SASEGT. DNA of the CDR3: TGTGCCAGCACCCACCGACTAGGAAACAATGAGCAGTTCTTC. As protein: CASTHRLGNNEQFF.

The CDR3 loop is CASSELSGNTIYF. Here the CDR3 DNA reads TGTGCCAGCAGTGAACTCTCTGGAAACACCATATATTTT. The chain couples TRBV6-1 to TRBJ1-3; unclear D gene. CDR1 and CDR2 from the germline V gene are MNHNS and SASEGT. The ends were cut back, 2 bases at V and 0 bases at J, with 2 bases in the middle. This CDR3 has 13 amino acids.

The chain joins TRBV6-1 to TRBJ2-7, with 9 positions matching TRBD2. Germline lookup yields CDR1 MNHNS and CDR2 SASEGT. The V gene end was trimmed by 0 bases and the J gene end by 5 bases; junction bases not matched to a gene: 8. The CDR3 totals 16 residues. This CDR3 reads CASSEAQGSGSDEQYF. The CDR3 DNA is TGTGCCAGCAGTGAAGCGCAAGGTAGCGGGAGCGACGAGCAGTACTTC.

The chain carries TRBV6-4 and TRBJ2-3, with 12 bases aligning to TRBD2. The V segment lost 8 bases and the J segment 4 bases; nucleotides outside the gene matches: 13. Germline CDR1 is MRHNA and CDR2 is SNTAGT. CDR3 length: 17 residues. The CDR3 is CASSGLAGGSGPDTQYF. The CDR3 nucleotides are TGTGCCAGCTCCGGCCTAGCGGGAGGGAGCGGCCCAGATACGCAGTATTTT.

V is TRBV10-2 and J is TRBJ2-5; no clear D. Germline CDR1 WSHSY, CDR2 SAAADI. The V and J ends lost 0 bases and 0 bases respectively, with 14 bases between them. The CDR3 is made up of 17 amino acids. DNA of the CDR3: TGCGCCAGCAGTGAGTCGAATTATGTTCCCCACCAAGAGACCCAGTACTTC. It translates to CASSESNYVPHQETQYF.

The chain combines TRBV7-2 with TRBJ2-5; D assignment may be TRBD1 or TRBD2 (5 bases each). The J call may be incorrect, as the DNA end agrees better with TRBJ2-7. The CDR3 covers 15 residues. Per the germline V gene, CDR1 is SGHTA and CDR2 is FQGNSA. Written as DNA, the CDR3 is TGTGCCAGCAGGCCCGGGACGATGAGCTCCTACGAGCAGTACTTC. Its translation is CASRPGTMSSYEQYF.

J is TRBJ2-3 and V is TRBV6-4, with 8 bases matching TRBD2. CDR1 and CDR2 (germline): MRHNA, SNTAGT. J gave up 5 bases and V 7 bases, and 8 bases lay outside the gene matches. The CDR3 has 14 amino acids. This chain's CDR3 is CASTLRGAGDTQYF. CDR3 sequence (DNA): TGTGCCAGCACCCTGCGGGGGGCTGGAGATACGCAGTATTTT.

In its sample, this clone was seen a few times. V and J are TRBV11-2 and TRBJ2-7; tentatively, D is TRBD1 or TRBD2 (5 bases each). Between the trimmed V and J ends, which lost 4 bases and 7 bases, there was a span of 11 bases. The CDR3 totals 12 residues. Germline-derived CDR1 and CDR2 are SGHAT and FQNNGV. The CDR3 loop reads CASSSGRLEQYF. CDR3 nucleotides: TGTGCCAGCAGCTCGGGACGCCTGGAGCAGTACTTC.

This chain connects TRBV4-1 to TRBJ2-1; D tentatively reads TRBD1 or TRBD2 (5 bases each). The CDR3 contains 15 residues. The germline V gene encodes CDR1 MGHRA and CDR2 YSYEKL. With 4 bases removed from V and 4 bases from J, the gap between germline ends came to 14 bases. For the CDR3, the DNA is TGCGCCAGCAGCCGCCGGGACGGTCAGTACAATGAGCAGTTCTTC. Amino acids: CASSRRDGQYNEQFF.

J is TRBJ2-1 and V is TRBV4-1, with D possibly being TRBD2 (6 bases). V was trimmed by 4 bases and J by 7 bases, leaving 8 bases between them. The CDR3 covers 12 residues. From germline, CDR1 is MGHRA and CDR2 YSYEKL. Here the CDR3 reads CASSPAGNEQFF. The CDR3 nucleotides are TGCGCCAGCAGCCCCGCGGGGAATGAGCAGTTCTTC.

The chain employs TRBV11-2 and TRBJ2-1; a possible D gene is TRBD1 (6 bases). V shed 4 bases and J shed 8 bases, with 12 bases lying between them. The CDR3 runs to 13 residues. Germline assignment: CDR1 SGHAT and CDR2 FQNNGV. The CDR3 sequence is CASSSGQRHEQFF. In DNA form, the CDR3 reads TGTGCCAGCAGCTCCGGACAGCGGCATGAGCAGTTCTTC.

The chain employs TRBV27 and TRBJ2-5; TRBD2 matches at 7 bases. The germline gives CDR1 MNHEY, CDR2 SMNVEV (reference sequence). V shed 0 bases, J shed 0 bases, and the junction held 1 base outside the gene matches. The CDR3 is 15 amino acids. DNA of the CDR3: TGTGCCAGCAGTTTATCCGGGGGGTACCAAGAGACCCAGTACTTC. Encoded protein: CASSLSGGYQETQYF.

V is TRBV7-9 and J is TRBJ1-4; a possible D gene is TRBD1 (6 bases). V lost 5 bases and J 6 bases, leaving 16 bases between the germline ends. Looked up from germline, CDR1 is SEHNR and CDR2 is FQNEAQ (reference sequence). The CDR3 loop spans 15 amino acids. The CDR3 coding sequence is TGTGCCAGCAGCCCTGACCGGGGGGCCCATGAAAAACTGTTTTTT. Encoded protein: CASSPDRGAHEKLFF.

The rearrangement joins TRBV9 to TRBJ1-4, with TRBD1 matching 8 bases. The J segment lost 7 bases and the V segment lost 0 bases, leaving 5 bases of the junction unmatched. CDR3 length: 15 amino acids. Germline V gene data show CDR1 as SGDLS and CDR2 as YYNGEE. The CDR3 DNA sequence: TGTGCCAGCAGCGTAGGGACAGGGTTGGGTGAAAAACTGTTTTTT. Its protein is CASSVGTGLGEKLFF.

The rearrangement joins TRBV7-9 to TRBJ1-1; D is undetermined. Per the germline V gene, CDR1 is SEHNR and CDR2 is FQNEAQ (reference sequence). The CDR3 has 15 amino acids. V lost 2 bases and J 8 bases, leaving 18 bases between the germline ends. CDR3 in amino acids: CASSLRSGQVGEAFF. CDR3 in DNA: TGTGCCAGCAGCTTAAGATCTGGTCAGGTAGGAGAAGCTTTCTTT.

The rearrangement links TRBV7-8 to TRBJ2-7; 9 nucleotides agree with TRBD2. The germline gives CDR1 SGHVS, CDR2 FQNEAQ. Trimming took 5 bases from V and 7 from J; bases not matched to a gene: 12. The CDR3 totals 15 residues. CDR3 residues: CASSPGVAGAGEQYF. CDR3 sequence (DNA): TGTGCCAGCAGCCCTGGGGTAGCGGGAGCAGGGGAGCAGTACTTC.

Worth noting for this clone: A read error is possible here, since a much larger clone lies one base away. The V and J genes are TRBV7-9 and TRBJ1-4; D is uncertain. The CDR3 is made up of 12 amino acids. Germline CDR1 reads SEHNR; CDR2 reads FQNEAQ (reference sequence). V lost 5 bases to trimming and J lost 7 bases, with 8 bases between them. The CDR3 region is CASSPLGEKLFF. In DNA form, the CDR3 reads TGTGCCAGCAGCCCCCTGGGTGAAAAACTGTTTTTT. The full variable domain, its missing parts supplied by reference TRBV7-9 and TRBJ1-4, is DTGVSQNPRHKITKRGQNVTFRCDPISEHNRLYWYRQTLGQGPEFLTYFQNEAQLEKSRLLSDRFSAERPKGSFSTLEIQRTEQGDSAMYLCASSPLGEKLFFGSGTQLSVL.

The CDR3 bases are TGTGCCAGCAGCACGACCGGGGAGCTGTTTTTT. Encoded protein: CASSTTGELFF. The V call is TRBV7-6, the J call TRBJ2-2, with no clear D. Germline assignment: CDR1 SGHVS and CDR2 FNYEAQ. The CDR3 has 11 residues. V lost 5 bases and J 5 bases, leaving 3 bases between the germline ends.

The rearrangement uses TRBV10-2 and TRBJ1-1; D not resolved. Trimming cost V 4 bases and J 1 base, with 7 bases left between them. CDR1 and CDR2 (germline): WSHSY, SAAADI. The CDR3 sequence is 13 residues long. CDR3 in amino acids: CASSAKENTEAFF. In DNA form, the CDR3 reads TGCGCCAGCAGTGCGAAGGAGAACACTGAAGCTTTCTTT.

The chain employs TRBV27 and TRBJ1-5; D unresolved. The CDR3 is 14 amino acids. V was trimmed by 6 bases and J by 4 bases, leaving 13 bases between them. The germline V gene has CDR1 MNHEY and CDR2 SMNVEV (reference sequence). In DNA form, the CDR3 reads TGTGCCAGCAGACGCGGGTTAGCAAATCAGCCCCAGCATTTT. As protein: CASRRGLANQPQHF.

The chain links TRBV6-5 to TRBJ1-5; no clear D gene. This CDR3 is 14 amino acids long. CDR1 MNHEY and CDR2 SVGAGI come from the germline V gene. Trimming removed 6 bases from V and 4 bases from J, with 13 bases in between. The CDR3: CASSLGMGNQPQHF. CDR3 bases: TGTGCCAGCAGCCTTGGGATGGGGAATCAGCCCCAGCATTTT.

V usage is TRBV9 and J usage is TRBJ2-7, with D tentatively TRBD2 (7 bases). Germline V gives CDR1 SGDLS, CDR2 YYNGEE. Trimming left V 4 bases short and J 5 bases short, with 13 bases between. The CDR3 extends over 13 amino acids. CDR3 protein: CASSLGGVHEQYF. The CDR3 DNA reads TGTGCCAGCAGCTTAGGGGGGGTCCACGAGCAGTACTTC.

CDR3 nucleotides: TGCAGTGCTAGAGCCAGCAATGGCTACACCTTC. It is translated as CSARASNGYTF. The rearrangement joins TRBV20-1 to TRBJ1-2; no reliable D call. The germline CDR1 and CDR2 sequences are DFQATT and SNEGSKA (reference sequence). Trimming took off 1 base at V and 6 bases at J, with 6 bases between the two ends. The CDR3 runs to 11 residues.